The entry below gives a single TCR beta chain sequence along with its context. Its matching antigen is unknown. This record comes from a study of cytomegalovirus exposure and HLA in healthy donors. Study-level points and caveats: For most TCR beta V segments, an earlier analysis put the productive rate at about 90% or about 30% of the time. It is likely that the observed cluster of highly shared sequence variants was a sequencing artifact.

PCR used 60 Vbeta primers and 13 Jbeta primers. Generated by immunoSEQ multiplex PCR, the TCRdb table keeps only in-frame clones and is missing some. The data show under 200,000 clones, roughly four fifths seen once. Germline V gene lookup returns CDR1 SGHNT and CDR2 YYREEE (reference sequence). The CDR3 sequence is 12 residues long. The J segment lost 13 bases and the V segment lost 4 bases, leaving 10 bases of the junction unmatched. The TCR comes from a woman in her 50s in good health and CMV-seropositive. The V call is TRBV5-4, the J call TRBJ1-2; 7 bases fit TRBD1. The source material was PBMCs. CDR3 DNA: TGTGCCAGCAGCCCCACGACAGGGTCTCTCACCTTC. Residues: CASSPTTGSLTF.